The T cell receptor (beta chain) described here comes from a study of CD8 T cells in Susac syndrome. Trimming took 4 bases from V and 1 from J; bases not matched to a gene: 8. This CDR3 spans 16 amino acids. Germline lookup yields CDR1 SEHNR and CDR2 FQNEAQ (reference sequence). Random hexamers were used to reverse transcribe an amount of about 0.5 to 1 ug RNA. TCRdb called the immunoSEQ multiplex PCR reads again in MiXCR, with one record for every CDR3 protein. This sample yields under 80,000 distinct CDR3 sequences, of which around 96% are seen a single time; roughly 0.39% belongs to the top ten. Material: CD8+ T cells from PBMCs. This TCR was recovered from a human donor with multiple sclerosis. The chain couples TRBV7-9 to TRBJ2-3, with 7 bases matching TRBD1. The CDR3 protein is CASSSPPGTGTDTQYF. CDR3 DNA: TGTGCCAGCAGCTCCCCACCCGGGACAGGCACAGATACGCAGTATTTT. The variable domain in full, with the rest retrieved from reference TRBV7-9 and TRBJ2-3, is DTGVSQNPRHKITKRGQNVTFRCDPISEHNRLYWYRQTLGQGPEFLTYFQNEAQLEKSRLLSDRFSAERPKGSFSTLEIQRTEQGDSAMYLCASSSPPGTGTDTQYFGPGTRLTVL.